The sequence of this T cell receptor beta chain was determined in a study of siplizumab effects on memory and regulatory T cells. Whole-study findings and limits: It was not possible to assign a naive or memory phenotype to roughly 80-96% of proliferating CD4+ or CD8+ clones. Alloreactive CD4+ clones that could be mapped were on average around 62% Treg-derived with siplizumab, against 25% to 30% in controls. Tregs proliferating in siplizumab cultures lacked confirmation of their suppressive function.

In its sample, this clone was seen a few times. What it recognizes is unknown. Per sample, about 100,000 TCR templates were assayed. Sequencing was performed with immunoSEQ multiplex PCR; in TCRdb, only in-frame clones are kept and a portion is missing. The table records about 69,000 clones, over 80% of them present only once. Material for sequencing was Tregs sorted from blood. This TCR derives from a human donor in good health.

CDR3 loop: CASSQGQNNEKLFF. Here the CDR3 DNA reads TGTGCCAGCAGCCAAGGACAGAATAATGAAAAACTGTTTTTT. The chain links TRBV7-9 to TRBJ1-4; possible D gene TRBD1, 6 bases. Germline V gene lookup returns CDR1 SEHNR and CDR2 FQNEAQ (reference sequence). The V gene lost 5 bases and the J gene lost 4 bases, with 11 bases spanning the gap. This CDR3 contains 14 residues.